A selection of T cell receptor beta chains follows, all from one sample in a study of T cell repertoires in cytomegalovirus infection. MiXCR, run by TCRdb on the reads, gives a single entry per CDR3 protein. Of hundreds of thousands of distinct CDR3 sequences detected, around a third appear once; the ten largest clones hold 9.5% to 15%. These TCRs are of unknown antigen specificity. Sequenced here: cultured CD8+ T cells from PBMCs, sampled from culture after CMV antigen stimulation. These receptor sequences come from a human donor in good health (CMV status not recorded). Some clones in this sample may be carry-over from other donors' samples. Each CDR3 is given with its conserved first and last residue. The D gene is left open where the match is weak. Clone size is not always given. Where it is, it says once, few, many or a class for expanded clones.

TRBV6-1,few,12,.,TRBJ2-1,CASSEGLNEQFF,TGTGCCAGCAGTGAGGGGTTGAATGAGCAGTTCTTC
TRBV6-5,.,15,.,TRBJ2-7,CASSYSAGANYEQYF,TGTGCCAGCAGTTACTCGGCCGGGGCCAACTACGAGCAGTACTTC
TRBV20-1,.,15,TRBD1,TRBJ1-2,CSARDEGQQPYGYTF,TGCAGTGCTAGAGATGAGGGACAGCAACCCTATGGCTACACCTTC
TRBV29-1,.,15,TRBD1,TRBJ1-1,CSFDRGIGTNTEAFF,TGCAGCTTCGACAGGGGCATTGGAACGAACACTGAAGCTTTCTTT
TRBV27,.,17,.,TRBJ2-7,CASSPSLTDPSSYEQYF,TGTGCCAGCAGTCCATCCTTGACAGACCCCAGCTCCTACGAGCAGTACTTC
TRBV7-6,.,16,.,TRBJ2-2,CASSLRLQGNTGELFF,TGTGCCAGCAGCCTTCGTTTACAGGGAAACACCGGGGAGCTGTTTTTT
TRBV12-3/TRBV12-4,few,14,.,TRBJ1-3,CASSVKVSGNTIYF,TGTGCCAGCAGCGTGAAAGTCTCTGGAAACACCATATATTTT
TRBV6-2/TRBV6-3,few,15,.,TRBJ1-1,CASRYPAGVHTEAFF,TGTGCCAGCAGGTACCCCGCAGGGGTGCACACTGAAGCTTTCTTT
TRBV27,few,13,.,TRBJ2-7,CASSLSTQYEQYF,TGTGCCAGCAGTTTATCGACACAGTACGAGCAGTACTTC
TRBV6-2/TRBV6-3,.,11,.,TRBJ1-1,CASLRATEAFF,TGTGCCAGCTTGAGGGCGACTGAAGCTTTCTTT
TRBV5-6,.,14,.,TRBJ2-7,CASAAPSEGYEQYF,TGTGCCAGCGCCGCACCCAGTGAGGGCTACGAGCAGTACTTC
TRBV6-2/TRBV6-3,once,15,.,TRBJ2-1,CASRLDRGAYNEQFF,TGTGCCAGCAGACTGGACAGAGGGGCCTACAATGAGCAGTTCTTC
TRBV2,few,15,.,TRBJ2-1,CASIGPSSSYNEQFF,TGTGCCAGCATTGGACCGTCGAGCTCCTACAATGAGCAGTTCTTC
TRBV7-8,many,14,TRBD1,TRBJ1-2,CASSVAGTGNGYTF,TGTGCCAGCAGCGTGGCGGGGACAGGGAATGGCTACACCTTC
TRBV27,.,16,.,TRBJ1-3,CASSPNPDISGNTIYF,TGTGCCAGCAGTCCTAACCCGGACATATCTGGAAACACCATATATTTT
TRBV5-8,many,14,.,TRBJ1-1,CASSLAPGPTEAFF,TGTGCCAGCAGCTTGGCCCCGGGGCCCACTGAAGCTTTCTTT
TRBV6-1,.,16,.,TRBJ2-7,CASSEAGFLSSYEQYF,TGTGCCAGCAGTGAAGCGGGCTTCTTGAGCTCCTACGAGCAGTACTTC
TRBV6-1,many,16,TRBD2,TRBJ2-7,CASSEVPGLAGYEQYF,TGTGCCAGCAGTGAAGTCCCGGGACTAGCGGGTTACGAGCAGTACTTC
TRBV14,.,13,.,TRBJ1-1,CASSQDRVREAFF,TGTGCCAGCAGCCAAGACAGGGTCAGAGAAGCTTTCTTT
TRBV7-6,few,16,TRBD1,TRBJ1-1,CASSFGTGPENTEAFF,TGTGCCAGCAGCTTTGGGACAGGGCCCGAGAACACTGAAGCTTTCTTT
TRBV7-2,few,13,.,TRBJ2-1,CASSLYRANEQFF,TGTGCCAGCAGCTTATACAGGGCGAATGAGCAGTTCTTC
TRBV14,few,18,.,TRBJ1-3,CASSQERTRGEPGNTIYF,TGTGCCAGCAGCCAAGAGAGGACCCGAGGTGAGCCTGGAAACACCATATATTTT
TRBV5-1,.,15,.,TRBJ1-1,CASSLEGSGDTEAFF,TGCGCCAGCAGCTTGGAGGGTTCGGGGGACACTGAAGCTTTCTTT
TRBV7-9,.,16,TRBD1,TRBJ2-2,CASMESGTAQVGELFF,TGTGCCAGCATGGAGTCCGGGACAGCCCAGGTCGGGGAGCTGTTTTTT
TRBV6-1,few,18,.,TRBJ2-2,CASSDPLEAVLGTGELFF,TGTGCCAGCAGTGACCCCCTGGAGGCGGTTTTAGGCACCGGGGAGCTGTTTTTT
TRBV7-8,few,13,.,TRBJ1-4,CASSVMGDEKLFF,TGTGCCAGCAGCGTGATGGGAGATGAAAAACTGTTTTTT
TRBV7-3,once,15,TRBD1,TRBJ1-4,CASSLTGGSNEKLFF,TGTGCCAGCAGCCTAACAGGGGGTTCGAATGAAAAACTGTTTTTT
TRBV6-5,.,17,TRBD1,TRBJ2-3,CASSYGTVHPSTDTQYF,TGTGCCAGCAGTTACGGGACAGTCCACCCTAGCACAGATACGCAGTATTTT
TRBV6-5,few,14,TRBD2,TRBJ2-5,CASSSNGRGQTQYF,TGTGCCAGCAGCTCTAATGGGAGGGGACAGACCCAGTACTTC
TRBV4-1,.,17,TRBD2,TRBJ2-5,CASSQDASGGLPGAQYF,TGCGCCAGCAGCCAAGACGCTAGCGGGGGCCTTCCAGGGGCCCAGTACTTC